This T cell receptor (beta chain) derives from a study of cytomegalovirus exposure and HLA in healthy donors. Study findings and constraints: A later analysis reportedly found fewer N-insertions in an Asian-associated ancestry cluster than the roughly 730-donor mean. TCR sequences were mostly rare, though some public TCRs occurred in many donors. The authors later found most CMV-associated TCR beta chains appeared HLA-restricted. TRBV6-2, TRBV6-3 and other indistinguishable V segments were excluded.

This CDR3 is 16 amino acids long. Per the germline V gene, CDR1 is MNHEY and CDR2 is SMNVEV (reference sequence). Trimming pared 5 bases from V and 4 bases from J, leaving 20 bases between. In the PCR, 60 Vbeta and 13 Jbeta primers were used. TCRdb keeps only in-frame clones here, not all; method: immunoSEQ multiplex PCR. The table has about 110,000 clones, around 74% seen once. Regarding this clone: Its specificity is unknown.

This clonotype originated in a woman aged 40 to 50 in good health and CMV-seropositive. Sequenced material: PBMCs. The chain carries TRBV27 and TRBJ1-2; D unresolved. The CDR3 DNA is TGTGCCAGCAGTCAATCAACGGCAGGCCAACCCTATGGCTACACCTTC. Translated, it gives CASSQSTAGQPYGYTF.